A selection of T cell receptor beta chains follows, all from one sample in a study of blood T cells in healthy people across ages. TCRdb itself ran the 5' RACE reads through MiXCR, one entry per CDR3 protein. The table shows 1.6 million or so distinct CDR3 sequences, with about 32% occurring only once. Sequences were obtained from blood. The receptor set was obtained from a woman between 25 and 40 years old in good health. The conserved cysteine and the conserved F or W are not part of the CDR3 here.

V: TRBV25-1; J: TRBJ1-2; CDR3: ASSEWASYGYT
V: TRBV2; J: TRBJ2-7; CDR3: ASSEASGPYEQY
V: TRBV20-1; J: TRBJ2-1; CDR3: SATGHRGRIDEQF
V: TRBV7-9; J: TRBJ1-6; CDR3: ASRLRDSNSPLH
V: TRBV30; J: TRBJ1-5; CDR3: AWIGLFGRGNQPQH
V: TRBV6-1; J: TRBJ2-5; CDR3: ASSASGGTQY
V: TRBV3-1; J: TRBJ2-7; CDR3: ASSQEGGGAGPY
V: TRBV7-9; J: TRBJ1-1; CDR3: ASSLGGIGEAF
V: TRBV27; J: TRBJ2-1; CDR3: ASEKVAGGYNEQF
V: TRBV7-9; J: TRBJ1-2; CDR3: ASSLAPRTGTNYGYT
V: TRBV4-1; J: TRBJ1-1; CDR3: ASSARTENTEAF
V: TRBV20-1; J: TRBJ2-5; CDR3: SAAQGTETQY
V: TRBV20-1; J: TRBJ1-5; CDR3: SARDRWQVTDSNQPQH
V: TRBV5-6; J: TRBJ1-1; CDR3: ASSRWGYGNTEAF
V: TRBV6-1; J: TRBJ1-2; CDR3: ASARGSGIYGYT
V: TRBV5-6; J: TRBJ2-3; CDR3: ASSLALSLNRDTDTQY
V: TRBV4-2; J: TRBJ2-1; CDR3: ASSQVMGRGNEQF
V: TRBV3-1; J: TRBJ2-3; CDR3: ASSQGRFLGTDTQY
V: TRBV11-2; J: TRBJ1-6; CDR3: ASSSERRSPLH
V: TRBV6-1; J: TRBJ2-7; CDR3: ASSEYGTGVSYEQY
V: TRBV20-1; J: TRBJ1-2; CDR3: SARATGGYT
V: TRBV11-2; J: TRBJ2-1; CDR3: ASSFVWLGERF
V: TRBV20-1; J: TRBJ2-3; CDR3: SCGGSQTDTQY
V: TRBV30; J: TRBJ1-5; CDR3: AWSGQLSNQPQH
V: TRBV18; J: TRBJ1-4; CDR3: ASSPLDRADEKLF
V: TRBV7-8; J: TRBJ2-5; CDR3: ASSLGREFRQETQY
V: TRBV25-1; J: TRBJ1-1; CDR3: ASSLVQRAKAF
V: TRBV3-1; J: TRBJ1-1; CDR3: ASSQGGRGGTEAF
V: TRBV20-1; J: TRBJ2-3; CDR3: GASRGLAATDTQY
V: TRBV7-2; J: NA; CDR3: ASSFETGGYEQY
V: TRBV28; J: TRBJ2-7; CDR3: ASSPGEGVAYEQY
V: TRBV27; J: TRBJ2-7; CDR3: ASSSVTSEEQY
V: TRBV5-1; J: TRBJ2-5; CDR3: ANSREGETQY
V: TRBV3-1; J: NA; CDR3: ASSQGQGGTQY
V: TRBV20-1; J: TRBJ2-6; CDR3: SAPWDAGANVLT
V: TRBV7-9; J: TRBJ2-3; CDR3: ASSLGAIKYGGLTGTQY
V: TRBV2; J: TRBJ2-3; CDR3: ASILNRDTQY
V: TRBV3-1; J: TRBJ2-3; CDR3: ASRSSWGGGTRY
V: TRBV10-3; J: TRBJ1-1; CDR3: AISELRGTNTEAF
V: TRBV29-1; J: TRBJ1-1; CDR3: SVERQRYRGTEAF
V: TRBV20-1; J: TRBJ1-2; CDR3: SATLSGAYGYT
V: TRBV4-2; J: TRBJ2-1; CDR3: ATSQDASGGYNEQF
V: TRBV4-1; J: TRBJ1-5; CDR3: ASSPDSTDNQPQH
V: TRBV20-1; J: TRBJ1-5; CDR3: SAGTSGGGGSQSQH
V: TRBV27; J: TRBJ2-1; CDR3: ASKNRGSYNEQF
V: TRBV15; J: TRBJ1-2; CDR3: ATSSIGFYGYT
V: TRBV28; J: TRBJ2-1; CDR3: ASSPYGEQF
V: TRBV5-1; J: TRBJ1-1; CDR3: ASKTGTGRNTEAF
V: TRBV20-1; J: TRBJ1-2; CDR3: SADRGPYGYT
V: TRBV7-8; J: TRBJ1-5; CDR3: ASSLAGMGQPFNQPQH